The next 11 T cell receptor beta chains were all read from a single sample in a study of blood T cell repertoires in COVID-19. The protocol was immunoSEQ multiplex PCR, while the TCRdb copy is restricted to in-frame clones and leaves out a portion. The sample lists fewer than 250,000 clones; 80% to 90% were seen once. The sample consisted of PBMCs or T cells enriched from blood (not recorded which). These receptors all come from a woman aged 45-65 years who had been exposed to COVID-19.

The rearrangement links TRBV2 to TRBJ1-5; TRBD1 might be the D (6 bases). This CDR3 contains 15 residues. V lost 3 bases and J lost 0, with 9 bases in between. The germline V gene has CDR1 SNHLY and CDR2 FYNNEI. The DNA of the CDR3 is TGTGCCAGCAGTGAGGACAGCCATAGCAATCAGCCCCAGCATTTT. This encodes CASSEDSHSNQPQHF.

The chain uses TRBV11-2 and TRBJ2-6; weak D call: TRBD1 (5 bases). The CDR3 length is 15 residues. Trimming pared 5 bases from V and 2 bases from J, leaving 10 bases between. Germline loops: CDR1 SGHAT, CDR2 FQNNGV. CDR3 DNA: TGTGCCAGCAGCCCCCTCAGGGCTGGGGCCAACGTCCTGACTTTC. Translated, it gives CASSPLRAGANVLTF.

The chain couples TRBV5-4 to TRBJ1-4, with 9 bases that match TRBD1. The length of the CDR3 is 15 residues. Germline-derived CDR1 and CDR2 are SGHNT and YYREEE (reference sequence). J gave up 9 bases and V 3 bases, and 9 bases lay outside the gene matches. The CDR3 region is CASSSTGTGSQKLFF. The CDR3 DNA reads as TGTGCCAGCAGCTCTACCGGGACAGGGAGTCAAAAACTGTTTTTT.

The gene calls are TRBV2 and TRBJ2-3, with no clear D. V lost 2 bases and J 7 bases, leaving 13 bases between the germline ends. The length of the CDR3 is 14 residues. Germline CDR1 and CDR2: SNHLY and FYNNEI. The CDR3 here is CASSEWYSENTQYF. Written as DNA, the CDR3 is TGTGCCAGCAGTGAATGGTATAGTGAGAATACGCAGTATTTT.

The V and J genes are TRBV5-8 and TRBJ2-1, with 9 nucleotides matching TRBD2. Per germline, CDR1 SGHTS and CDR2 YDEGEE. This CDR3 is 14 amino acids long. The trim removed 5 bases at V and 6 bases at J, leaving 6 bases unmatched. CDR3 region: CASSSSGAFNEQFF. CDR3 coding DNA: TGTGCCAGCAGTTCTAGCGGGGCGTTCAATGAGCAGTTCTTC.

The chain has TRBV10-3 and TRBJ1-1; D not resolved. Germline V gene data show CDR1 as ENHRY and CDR2 as SYGVKD. Trimming pared 2 bases from V and 1 base from J, leaving 14 bases between. The CDR3 is made up of 16 amino acids. Written as DNA, the CDR3 is TGTGCCATCAGTGAGCGGGCCGGGAGGACGAACACTGAAGCTTTCTTT. Amino acids: CAISERAGRTNTEAFF.

The rearrangement uses TRBV7-7 and TRBJ2-2, with a possible D match to TRBD2 (6 bases). V was pared by 2 bases and J by 3 bases, with 10 bases between. Germline CDR1 and CDR2: SSHAT and FNYEAQ (reference sequence). The CDR3 extends over 15 amino acids. The CDR3 reads CASSLTGDYTGELFF. The CDR3 DNA is TGTGCCAGCAGCTTAACGGGGGATTACACCGGGGAGCTGTTTTTT.

This chain connects TRBV7-6 to TRBJ1-2; 7 nucleotides agree with TRBD1. Germline CDR1 and CDR2: SGHVS and FNYEAQ. The CDR3 totals 15 residues. J lost 0 bases, V lost 4 bases, and 5 bases had no gene match. CDR3 nucleotide sequence: TGTGCCAGCAGCTCCGCCACAGGGGCTAACTATGGCTACACCTTC. This translates into CASSSATGANYGYTF. The full variable domain, its missing parts supplied by reference TRBV7-6 and TRBJ1-2, is GAGVSQSPRYKVTKRGQDVALRCDPISGHVSLYWYRQALGQGPEFLTYFNYEAQQDKSGLPNDRFSAERPEGSISTLTIQRTEQRDSAMYRCASSSATGANYGYTFGSGTRLTVV.

The CDR3 DNA is TGTGCCAGTAGTCGGCGGTCCGAGCGGACCTGGGAGCTGTTTTTT. Translated, it gives CASSRRSERTWELFF. V is TRBV19 and J is TRBJ2-2; possible D gene TRBD2, 5 bases. Germline V gene data show CDR1 as LNHDA and CDR2 as SQIVND (reference sequence). The germline V and J ends were trimmed by 5 bases and 9 bases, with 19 bases remaining between them. The CDR3 totals 15 residues.

This chain connects TRBV5-5 to TRBJ1-1; TRBD1 might be the D (6 bases). V shed 4 bases and J shed 6 bases, with 7 bases lying between them. Germline V CDR1 and CDR2: SGHKS, YYEKEE (reference sequence). The CDR3 totals 11 residues. This chain's CDR3 is CASSRTAEAFF. CDR3 DNA sequence: TGTGCCAGCAGCCGGACAGCTGAAGCTTTCTTT.

The chain joins TRBV21-1 to TRBJ1-1; the table's D call TRBD1 went unverified against the DNA. TRBV21-1 is an annotated pseudogene. This CDR3 comprises 17 residues. In nucleotides, the CDR3 is TGTGCCAGCAGCAAATCGGACAGCGTTATCCAGAACACTGAAGCTTTCTTT. Protein product: CASSKSDSVIQNTEAFF.